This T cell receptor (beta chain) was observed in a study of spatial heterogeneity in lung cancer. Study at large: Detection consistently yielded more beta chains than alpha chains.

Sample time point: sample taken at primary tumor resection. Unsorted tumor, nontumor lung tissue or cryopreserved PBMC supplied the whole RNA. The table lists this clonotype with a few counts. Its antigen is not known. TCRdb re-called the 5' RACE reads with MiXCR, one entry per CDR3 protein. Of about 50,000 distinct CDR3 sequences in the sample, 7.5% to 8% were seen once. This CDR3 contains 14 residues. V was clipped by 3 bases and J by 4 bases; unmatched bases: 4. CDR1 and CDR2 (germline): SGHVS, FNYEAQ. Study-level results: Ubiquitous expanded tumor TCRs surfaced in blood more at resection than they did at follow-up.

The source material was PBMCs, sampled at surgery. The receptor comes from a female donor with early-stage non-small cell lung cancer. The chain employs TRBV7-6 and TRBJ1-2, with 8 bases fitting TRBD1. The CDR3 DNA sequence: TGTGCCAGCAGCTTGACCGGACAGGGCTATGGCTACACCTTC. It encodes CASSLTGQGYGYTF.